This T cell receptor beta chain is drawn from a study of CD8+ T cells in alopecia areata. Only a few counts were recorded for this clone. TCR sequencing used cDNA made by reverse transcription of extracted RNA. Sequencing was performed with immunoSEQ multiplex PCR; in TCRdb, only in-frame clones are kept and a portion is missing. The sample lists some 110,000 clones, around 58% occurring once. Treatment noted: oral pan-JAK inhibitor, 5-10 mg twice daily. The CDR3 has 13 residues. CDR1 SGHTA and CDR2 FQGTGA come from the germline V gene. Trimming took off 2 bases at V and 6 bases at J, with 10 bases between the two ends.

The rearrangement links TRBV7-3 to TRBJ1-2; no reliable D call. The material sequenced was CD8+ T cells sorted from blood, taken at week 4, from a patient treated with tofacitinib. The sequence was obtained from a human donor with alopecia areata. CDR3 sequence: CASSLGGEDGYTF. DNA for the CDR3: TGTGCCAGCAGCTTAGGAGGCGAGGATGGCTACACCTTC.